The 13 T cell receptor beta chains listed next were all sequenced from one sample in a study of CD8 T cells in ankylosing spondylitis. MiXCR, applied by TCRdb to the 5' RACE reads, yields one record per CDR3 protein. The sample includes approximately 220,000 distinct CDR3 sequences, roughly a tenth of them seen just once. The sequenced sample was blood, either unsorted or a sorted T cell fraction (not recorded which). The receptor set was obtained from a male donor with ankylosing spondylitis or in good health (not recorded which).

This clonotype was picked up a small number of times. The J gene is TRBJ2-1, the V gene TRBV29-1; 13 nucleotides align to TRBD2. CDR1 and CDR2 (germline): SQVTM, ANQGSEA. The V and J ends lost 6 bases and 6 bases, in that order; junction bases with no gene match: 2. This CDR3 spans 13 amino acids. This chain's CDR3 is CSVTSGGFNEQFF. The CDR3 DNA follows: TGCAGCGTGACTAGCGGGGGGTTCAATGAGCAGTTCTTC.

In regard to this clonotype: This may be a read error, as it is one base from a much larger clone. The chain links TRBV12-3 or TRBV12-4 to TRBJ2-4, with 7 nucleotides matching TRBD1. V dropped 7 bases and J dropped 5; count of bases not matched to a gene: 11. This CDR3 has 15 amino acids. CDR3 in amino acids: CASTKRGDSQNIQYF. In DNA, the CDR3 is TGTGCCAGCACAAAAAGAGGGGACAGCCAAAACATTCAGTACTTC.

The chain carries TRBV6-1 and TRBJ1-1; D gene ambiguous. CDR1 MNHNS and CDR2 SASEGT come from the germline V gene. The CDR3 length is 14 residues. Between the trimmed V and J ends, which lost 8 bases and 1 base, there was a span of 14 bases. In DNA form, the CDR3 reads TGTGCCAGCCAAATTAGTGATACGAACACTGAAGCTTTCTTT. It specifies CASQISDTNTEAFF.

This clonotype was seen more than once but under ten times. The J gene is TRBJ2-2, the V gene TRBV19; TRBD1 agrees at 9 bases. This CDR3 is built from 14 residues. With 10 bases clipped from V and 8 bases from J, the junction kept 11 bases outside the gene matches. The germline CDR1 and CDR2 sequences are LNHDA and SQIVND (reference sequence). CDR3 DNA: TGTGCCACCAGGGGACAGGGATGGACTGGGGAGCTGTTTTTT. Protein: CATRGQGWTGELFF.

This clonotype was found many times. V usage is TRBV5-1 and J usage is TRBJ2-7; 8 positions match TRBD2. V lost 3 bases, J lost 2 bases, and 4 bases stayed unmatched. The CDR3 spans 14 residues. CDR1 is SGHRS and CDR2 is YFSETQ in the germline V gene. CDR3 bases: TGCGCCAGCAGCTCAAGCGGGGGAGCCTACGAGCAGTACTTC. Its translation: CASSSSGGAYEQYF.

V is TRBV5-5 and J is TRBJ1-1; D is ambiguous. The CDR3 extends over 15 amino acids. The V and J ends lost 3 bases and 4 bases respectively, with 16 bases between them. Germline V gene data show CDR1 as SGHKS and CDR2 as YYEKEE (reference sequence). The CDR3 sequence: CASSSTWTVGTEAFF. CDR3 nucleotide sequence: TGTGCCAGCAGCTCAACCTGGACTGTGGGCACTGAAGCTTTCTTT. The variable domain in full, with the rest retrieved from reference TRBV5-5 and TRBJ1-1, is DAGVTQSPTHLIKTRGQQVTLRCSPISGHKSVSWYQQVLGQGPQFIFQYYEKEERGRGNFPDRFSARQFPNYSSELNVNALLLGDSALYLCASSSTWTVGTEAFFGQGTRLTVV.

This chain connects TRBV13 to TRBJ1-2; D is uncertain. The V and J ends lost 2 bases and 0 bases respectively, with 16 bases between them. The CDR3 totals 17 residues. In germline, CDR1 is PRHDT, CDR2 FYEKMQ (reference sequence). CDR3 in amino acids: CASSLKSFQSANYGYTF. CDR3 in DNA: TGTGCCAGCAGCTTAAAATCGTTCCAGTCAGCTAACTATGGCTACACCTTC.

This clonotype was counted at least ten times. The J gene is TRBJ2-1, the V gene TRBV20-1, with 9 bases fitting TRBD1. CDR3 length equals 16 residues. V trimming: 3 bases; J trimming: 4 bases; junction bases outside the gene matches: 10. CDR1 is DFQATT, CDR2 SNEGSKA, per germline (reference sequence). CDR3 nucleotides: TGCAGTGCTAGCCCACCGGGACAGGGCAAGTACAATGAGCAGTTCTTC. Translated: CSASPPGQGKYNEQFF.

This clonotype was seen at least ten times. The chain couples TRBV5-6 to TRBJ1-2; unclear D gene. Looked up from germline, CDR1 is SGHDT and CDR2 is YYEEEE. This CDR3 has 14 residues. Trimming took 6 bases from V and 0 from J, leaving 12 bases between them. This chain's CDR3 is CASIETPANYGYTF. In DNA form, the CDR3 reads TGTGCCAGCATCGAGACGCCGGCTAACTATGGCTACACCTTC. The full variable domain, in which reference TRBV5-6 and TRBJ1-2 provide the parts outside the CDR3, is DAGVTQSPTHLIKTRGQQVTLRCSPKSGHDTVSWYQQALGQGPQFIFQYYEEEERQRGNFPDRFSGHQFPNYSSELNVNALLLGDSALYLCASIETPANYGYTFGSGTRLTVV.

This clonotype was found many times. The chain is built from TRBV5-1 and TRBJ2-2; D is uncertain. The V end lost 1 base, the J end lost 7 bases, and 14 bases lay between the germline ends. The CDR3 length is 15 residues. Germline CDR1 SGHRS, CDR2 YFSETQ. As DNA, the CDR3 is TGCGCCAGCAGCTTGAGTGGCGACGGCGTCGGGGAGCTGTTTTTT. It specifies CASSLSGDGVGELFF.

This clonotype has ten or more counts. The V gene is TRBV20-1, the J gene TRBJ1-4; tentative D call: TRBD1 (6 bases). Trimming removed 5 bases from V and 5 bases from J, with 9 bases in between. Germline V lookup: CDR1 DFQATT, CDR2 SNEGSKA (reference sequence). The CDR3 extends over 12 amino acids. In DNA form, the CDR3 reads TGCAGTGCTCCGGACAGAAATGAAAAACTGTTTTTT. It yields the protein CSAPDRNEKLFF.

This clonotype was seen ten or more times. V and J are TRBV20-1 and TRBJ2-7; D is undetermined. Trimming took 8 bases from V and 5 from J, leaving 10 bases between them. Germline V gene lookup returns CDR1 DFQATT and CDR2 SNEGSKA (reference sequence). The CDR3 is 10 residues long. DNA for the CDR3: TGCAGTCTCAATTCCCACGAGCAGTACTTC. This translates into CSLNSHEQYF.

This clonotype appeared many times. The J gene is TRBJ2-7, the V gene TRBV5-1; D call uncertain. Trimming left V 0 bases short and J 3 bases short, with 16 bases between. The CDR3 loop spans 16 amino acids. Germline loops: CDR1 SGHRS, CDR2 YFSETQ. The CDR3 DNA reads TGCGCCAGCAGCTTGGCCTCTTCGAAGGGCAGCTACGAGCAGTACTTC. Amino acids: CASSLASSKGSYEQYF.